This entry is about one T cell receptor (beta chain). What it binds is not known. The protocol was immunoSEQ multiplex PCR, while the TCRdb copy is restricted to in-frame clones and leaves out a portion. The table has fewer than 850,000 clones, 90% seen once. Germline CDR1 reads MNHEY; CDR2 reads SMNVEV (reference sequence). This CDR3 spans 15 amino acids. Trimming shortened V by 2 bases and J by 1 base, and 11 bases separated the two germline ends. The sample comes from a study of shared clonotypes between healthy human individuals. Study-wide background: Those who served as donors were a couple of women and a few men between the ages of 18 and 49. Per donor, three plates held CD4 naive cells, three held CD4 memory, two held CD8 naive and one held CD8 memory.

Study-wide findings and caveats: The authors sampled blood alone, and tissue repertoires likely differ. A few donors showed sharing of about 4.6% of naive CD4 clonotypes.

The sample comprised memory CD8+ T cells from PBMCs. Described subset: CD45RO+ cells pooled with CCR7-negative TemRA cells. The clonotype was recovered from a man aged 18-30 years in good health. Some clones in this sample may be carry-over from other donors' samples. The V gene is TRBV27, the J gene TRBJ1-1, with D hard to call. CDR3 in DNA: TGTGCCAGCAGTTTACGTGGAGGCGGGAACACTGAAGCTTTCTTT. Protein product: CASSLRGGGNTEAFF.